The T cell receptor beta chain under discussion was sequenced for a study of shared clonotypes between healthy human individuals. Germline loops: CDR1 MDHEN, CDR2 SYDVKM. V was trimmed by 8 bases and J by 6 bases, leaving 12 bases between them. The CDR3 spans 12 residues. This table comes from immunoSEQ multiplex PCR, and its TCRdb copy is limited to in-frame clones, with some not included. This table holds about 460,000 clones, roughly three quarters found once. The specimen sequenced was PBMCs. The TCR comes from a woman aged 40 to 55 in good health. Some clones in this sample may be carry-over from other donors' samples. The J gene is TRBJ2-3, the V gene TRBV28; D is uncertain. CDR3 residues: CASSPRKDTQYF. The CDR3, as DNA: TGTGCCAGCTCACCCCGGAAGGATACGCAGTATTTT.